Listed here are 5 T cell receptor beta chains from one sample, sequenced in a study of blood T cell repertoires in COVID-19. The method was immunoSEQ multiplex PCR; TCRdb's version includes in-frame clones alone and lacks a portion of them. The data contain roughly 230,000 clones, around 83% of them singletons. Material: peripheral blood. These receptors were obtained from a woman in her fifties or sixties with acute or convalescent COVID-19.

This clone was detected only a few times. This rearrangement joins TRBV10-1 to TRBJ2-5; a possible D gene is TRBD2 (5 bases). The CDR3 extends over 13 amino acids. Germline-derived CDR1 and CDR2 are WNHNN and SYGVQD (reference sequence). Trimming pared 8 bases from V and 0 bases from J, leaving 10 bases between. CDR3 DNA sequence: TGCGCCAGCGGCAAAGCGGACCAAGAGACCCAGTACTTC. Its protein product is CASGKADQETQYF.

The chain combines TRBV5-1 with TRBJ1-2, with 8 bases that match TRBD1. V dropped 4 bases and J dropped 8; count of bases not matched to a gene: 7. The CDR3 sequence is 13 residues long. Germline values: CDR1 SGHRS, CDR2 YFSETQ. The CDR3 reads CASSMDRVGGYTF. CDR3 bases: TGCGCCAGCAGCATGGACAGGGTAGGCGGCTACACCTTC.

CDR3 bases: TGCGCCACAGCGGGGCTAGCGGGGCTAACCTCCTACAATGAGCAGTTCTTC. Translated: CATAGLAGLTSYNEQFF. V and J are TRBV10-2 and TRBJ2-1; 9 bases are shared with TRBD2. The CDR3 contains 17 residues. V trimming: 10 bases; J trimming: 0 bases; junction bases outside the gene matches: 13. Germline CDR1 is WSHSY and CDR2 is SAAADI.

The chain uses TRBV25-1 and TRBJ1-6, with D perhaps TRBD1 (5 bases). V was shortened by 1 base and J by 0 bases, with 10 bases between the two germline ends. The CDR3 extends over 17 amino acids. Germline-derived CDR1 and CDR2 are MGHDK and SYGVNS. The CDR3 DNA reads as TGTGCCAGCAGTGAATCGACAGAGAGCTCCTATAATTCACCCCTCCACTTT. Protein product: CASSESTESSYNSPLHF.

This clone came up once. The genes are TRBV3-1 (or the pseudogene TRBV3-2) and TRBJ2-7; weak D call: TRBD2 (5 bases). Germline CDR1 LGHDT, CDR2 YNNKEL (reference sequence). CDR3 length: 13 amino acids. V shed 9 bases and J shed 2 bases, with 14 bases lying between them. CDR3 in amino acids: CASLAAGTYEQYF. The CDR3 nucleotides read TGTGCCAGTCTAGCCGCGGGTACCTACGAGCAGTACTTC.